This TCR beta chain was identified during a study of identical twins. One entry per CDR3 protein, called by TCRdb with MiXCR from the 5' RACE reads. The data contain some 500,000 distinct CDR3 sequences, roughly 9.5% of them singletons. V shed 0 bases and J 4 bases; nucleotides not matched to a gene: 3. CDR3 length: 15 residues. The germline gives CDR1 SGHKS, CDR2 YYEKEE (reference sequence). Study-level results: High-abundance cord blood beta clonotypes had fewer insertions; memory repertoires showed none. Excess twin sharing in beta out-of-frame sequences was weaker.

This clonotype was seen ten or more times. Its antigen is unidentified. The same specimen was also included in a second study, on yellow fever vaccine responses in identical twins.

Sequencing was carried out using PBMCs. This chain joins TRBV5-5 and TRBJ2-1; 8 bases are a match to TRBD1. This TCR derives from a young woman in good health. Here the CDR3 reads CASSLDGDRYNEQFF. As DNA, the CDR3 is TGTGCCAGCAGCTTGGATGGGGACAGGTACAATGAGCAGTTCTTC.